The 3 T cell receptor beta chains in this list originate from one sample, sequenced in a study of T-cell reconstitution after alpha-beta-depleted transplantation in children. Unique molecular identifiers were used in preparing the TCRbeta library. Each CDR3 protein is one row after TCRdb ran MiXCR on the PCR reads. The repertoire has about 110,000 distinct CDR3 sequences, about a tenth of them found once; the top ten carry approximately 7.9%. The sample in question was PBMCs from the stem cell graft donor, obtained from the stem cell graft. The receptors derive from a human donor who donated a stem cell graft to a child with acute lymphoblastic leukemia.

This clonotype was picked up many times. The CDR3 sequence: CASSSPGPDNEQFF. CDR3 DNA sequence: TGTGCCAGCAGCTCCCCCGGGCCAGACAATGAGCAGTTCTTC. The genes are TRBV9 and TRBJ2-1, with D hard to call. From germline, CDR1 is SGDLS and CDR2 YYNGEE. This CDR3 has 14 residues. V lost 4 bases to trimming and J lost 5 bases, with 13 bases between them.

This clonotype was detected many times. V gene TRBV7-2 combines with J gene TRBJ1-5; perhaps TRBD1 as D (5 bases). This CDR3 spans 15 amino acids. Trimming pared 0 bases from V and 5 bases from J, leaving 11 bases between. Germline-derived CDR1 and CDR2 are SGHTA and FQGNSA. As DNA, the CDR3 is TGTGCCAGCAGCTTAGCCGGGACGTTGGATCAGCCCCAGCATTTT. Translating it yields CASSLAGTLDQPQHF.

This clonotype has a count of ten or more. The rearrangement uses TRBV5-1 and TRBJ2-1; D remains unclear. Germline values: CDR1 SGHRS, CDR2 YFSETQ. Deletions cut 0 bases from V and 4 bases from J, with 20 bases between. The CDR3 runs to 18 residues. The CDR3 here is CASSLARLSDGKYNEQFF. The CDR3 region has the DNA TGCGCCAGCAGCTTGGCCCGATTAAGTGATGGAAAATACAATGAGCAGTTCTTC.